This T cell receptor beta chain was identified during a study of cytomegalovirus exposure and HLA in healthy donors. Both 60 Vbeta primers and 13 Jbeta primers went into the PCR. This table comes from immunoSEQ multiplex PCR, and its TCRdb copy is limited to in-frame clones, with some not included. The sample has about 140,000 clones; 60% to 85% are singletons. The V segment lost 0 bases and the J segment 5 bases; nucleotides outside the gene matches: 2. Germline CDR1 and CDR2: SGHTA and FQGTGA. CDR3 size: 15 residues. The J gene is TRBJ2-5, the V gene TRBV7-3; TRBD1 aligns across 11 bases. The sample consisted of PBMCs. This clonotype was obtained from a male donor in good health and CMV-seronegative. This chain's CDR3 is CASSLTGTGGETQYF. The DNA of the CDR3 is TGTGCCAGCAGCTTAACCGGGACAGGGGGGGAGACCCAGTACTTC.